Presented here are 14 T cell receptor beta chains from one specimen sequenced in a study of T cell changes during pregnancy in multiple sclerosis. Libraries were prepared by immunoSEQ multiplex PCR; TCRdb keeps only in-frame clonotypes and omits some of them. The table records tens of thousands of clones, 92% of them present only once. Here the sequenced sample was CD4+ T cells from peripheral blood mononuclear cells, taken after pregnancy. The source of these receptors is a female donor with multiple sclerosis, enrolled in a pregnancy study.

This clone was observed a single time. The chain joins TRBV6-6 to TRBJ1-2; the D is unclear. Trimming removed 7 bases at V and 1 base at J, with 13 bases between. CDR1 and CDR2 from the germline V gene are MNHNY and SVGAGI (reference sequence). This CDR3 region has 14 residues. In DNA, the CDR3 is TGTGCCAGCAAACTTAAATCGCATAACTATGGCTACACCTTC. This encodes CASKLKSHNYGYTF.

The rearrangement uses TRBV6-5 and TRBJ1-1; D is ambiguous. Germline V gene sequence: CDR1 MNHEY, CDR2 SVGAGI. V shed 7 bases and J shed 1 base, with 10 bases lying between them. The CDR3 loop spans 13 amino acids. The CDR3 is CASNYPGNTEAFF. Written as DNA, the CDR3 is TGTGCCAGCAACTACCCGGGGAACACTGAAGCTTTCTTT.

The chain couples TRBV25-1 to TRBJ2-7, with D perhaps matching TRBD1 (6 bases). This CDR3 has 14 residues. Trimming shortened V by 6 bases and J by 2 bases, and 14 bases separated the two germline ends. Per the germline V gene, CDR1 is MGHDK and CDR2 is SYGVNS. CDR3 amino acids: CASRGTGFTYEQYF. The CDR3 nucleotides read TGTGCCAGCAGAGGTACAGGGTTCACCTACGAGCAGTACTTC.

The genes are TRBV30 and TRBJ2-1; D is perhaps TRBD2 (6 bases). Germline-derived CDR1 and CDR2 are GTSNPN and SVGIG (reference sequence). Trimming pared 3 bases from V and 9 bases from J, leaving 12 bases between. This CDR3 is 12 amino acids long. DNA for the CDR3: TGTGCCTGGAGAACTTCCGGGGGTGAGCAGTTCTTC. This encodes CAWRTSGGEQFF.

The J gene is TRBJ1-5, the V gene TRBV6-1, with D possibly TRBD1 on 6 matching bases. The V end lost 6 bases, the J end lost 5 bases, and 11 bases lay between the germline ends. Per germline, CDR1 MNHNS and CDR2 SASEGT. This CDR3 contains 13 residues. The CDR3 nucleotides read TGTGCCAGCAGAACCAGGGGTGATCAGCCCCAGCATTTT. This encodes CASRTRGDQPQHF.

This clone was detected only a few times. This CDR3 is CASTLERRAMQPQHF. The CDR3 region has the DNA TGTGCCAGTACCCTAGAGCGGAGGGCCATGCAGCCCCAGCATTTT. This chain joins TRBV19 and TRBJ1-5; no firm D call. The CDR3 is 15 residues long. Trimming pared 7 bases from V and 7 bases from J, leaving 20 bases between. CDR1 is LNHDA and CDR2 is SQIVND in the germline V gene (reference sequence).

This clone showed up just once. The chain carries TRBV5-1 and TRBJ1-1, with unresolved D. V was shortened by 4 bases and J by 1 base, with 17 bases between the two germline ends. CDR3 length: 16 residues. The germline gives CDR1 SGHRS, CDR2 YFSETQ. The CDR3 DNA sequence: TGCGCCAGCAGCCCCCCCGGGAGGGCAGCGAACACTGAAGCTTTCTTT. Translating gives CASSPPGRAANTEAFF.

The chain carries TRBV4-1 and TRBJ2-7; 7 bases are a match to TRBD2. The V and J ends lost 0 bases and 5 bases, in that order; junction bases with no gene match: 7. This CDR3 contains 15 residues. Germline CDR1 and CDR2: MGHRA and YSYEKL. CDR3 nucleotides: TGCGCCAGCAGCCAAGAAAGGGACTACCTTGACGAGCAGTACTTC. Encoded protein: CASSQERDYLDEQYF.

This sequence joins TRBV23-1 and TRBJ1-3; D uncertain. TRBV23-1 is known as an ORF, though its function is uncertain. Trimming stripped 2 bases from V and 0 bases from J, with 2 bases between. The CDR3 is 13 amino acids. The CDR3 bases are TGCGCCAGCAGTCAACACTCTGGAAACACCATATATTTT. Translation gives CASSQHSGNTIYF.

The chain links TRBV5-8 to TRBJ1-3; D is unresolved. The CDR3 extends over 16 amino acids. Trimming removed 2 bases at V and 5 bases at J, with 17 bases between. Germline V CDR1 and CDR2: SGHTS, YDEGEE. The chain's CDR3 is CASSLERTLGRNTIYF. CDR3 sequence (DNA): TGTGCCAGCAGCTTAGAGCGGACCCTCGGTAGAAACACCATATATTTT. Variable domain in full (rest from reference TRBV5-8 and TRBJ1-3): EAGVTQSPTHLIKTRGQQATLRCSPISGHTSVYWYQQALGLGLQFLLWYDEGEERNRGNFPPRFSGRQFPNYSSELNVNALELEDSALYLCASSLERTLGRNTIYFGEGSWLTVV.

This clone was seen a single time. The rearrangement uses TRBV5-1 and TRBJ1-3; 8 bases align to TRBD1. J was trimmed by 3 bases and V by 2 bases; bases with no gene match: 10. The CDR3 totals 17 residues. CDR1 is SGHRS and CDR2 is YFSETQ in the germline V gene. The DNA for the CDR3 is TGCGCCAGCAGCTTCTCTATTACCAGGGGGCATGGAAACACCATATATTTT. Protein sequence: CASSFSITRGHGNTIYF.

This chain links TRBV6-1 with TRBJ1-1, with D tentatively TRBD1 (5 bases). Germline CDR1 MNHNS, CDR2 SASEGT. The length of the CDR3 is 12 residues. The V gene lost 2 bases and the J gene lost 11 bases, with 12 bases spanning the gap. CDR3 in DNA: TGTGCCAGCAGTGAACAAGGGGTATGGGCTTTCTTT. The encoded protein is CASSEQGVWAFF.

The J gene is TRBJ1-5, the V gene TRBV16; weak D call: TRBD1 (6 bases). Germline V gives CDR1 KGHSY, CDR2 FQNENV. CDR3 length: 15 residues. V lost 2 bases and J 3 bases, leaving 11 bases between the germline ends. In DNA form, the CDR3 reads TGTGCCAGCAGCCAAGAAACAGGGAACAATCAGCCCCAGCATTTT. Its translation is CASSQETGNNQPQHF. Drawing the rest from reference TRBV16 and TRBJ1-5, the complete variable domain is GEEVAQTPKHLVRGEGQKAKLYCAPIKGHSYVFWYQQVLKNEFKFLISFQNENVFDETGMPKERFSAKCLPNSPCSLEIQATKLEDSAVYFCASSQETGNNQPQHFGDGTRLSIL.

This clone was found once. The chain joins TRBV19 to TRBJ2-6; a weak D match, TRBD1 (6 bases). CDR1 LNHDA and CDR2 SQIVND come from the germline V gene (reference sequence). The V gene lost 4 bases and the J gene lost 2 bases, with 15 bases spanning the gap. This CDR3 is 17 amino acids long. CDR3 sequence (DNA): TGTGCCAGTAGTAGCCGACAGGAAGGTACTGGGGCCAACGTCCTGACTTTC. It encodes CASSSRQEGTGANVLTF.